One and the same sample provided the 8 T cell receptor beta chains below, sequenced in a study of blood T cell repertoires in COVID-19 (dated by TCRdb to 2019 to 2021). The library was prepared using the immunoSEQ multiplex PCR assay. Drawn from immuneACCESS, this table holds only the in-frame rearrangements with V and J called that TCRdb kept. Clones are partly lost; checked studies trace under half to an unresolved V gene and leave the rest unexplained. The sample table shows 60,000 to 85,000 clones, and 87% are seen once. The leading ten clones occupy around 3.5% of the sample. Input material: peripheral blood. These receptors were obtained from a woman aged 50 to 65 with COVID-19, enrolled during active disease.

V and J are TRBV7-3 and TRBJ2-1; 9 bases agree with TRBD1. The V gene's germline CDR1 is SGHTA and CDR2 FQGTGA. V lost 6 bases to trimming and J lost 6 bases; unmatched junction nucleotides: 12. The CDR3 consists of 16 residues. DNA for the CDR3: TGTGCCAGCAGTCACATACCCGGGACAGGGTTCAATGAGCAGTTCTTC. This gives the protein CASSHIPGTGFNEQFF.

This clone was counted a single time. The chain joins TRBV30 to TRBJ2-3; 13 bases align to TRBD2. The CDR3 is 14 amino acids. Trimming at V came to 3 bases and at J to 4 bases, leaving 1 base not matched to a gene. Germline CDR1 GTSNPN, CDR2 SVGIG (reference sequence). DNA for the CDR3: TGTGCCTGGAGAGGACTAGCGGGAGCAGATACGCAGTATTTT. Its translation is CAWRGLAGADTQYF.

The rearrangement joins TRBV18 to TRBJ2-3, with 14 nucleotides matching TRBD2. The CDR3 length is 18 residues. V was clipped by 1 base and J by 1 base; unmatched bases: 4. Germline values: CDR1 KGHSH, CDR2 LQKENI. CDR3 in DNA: TGTGCCAGCTCACCACTGGGGACTAGCGGGAGAGGCACAGATACGCAGTATTTT. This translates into CASSPLGTSGRGTDTQYF.

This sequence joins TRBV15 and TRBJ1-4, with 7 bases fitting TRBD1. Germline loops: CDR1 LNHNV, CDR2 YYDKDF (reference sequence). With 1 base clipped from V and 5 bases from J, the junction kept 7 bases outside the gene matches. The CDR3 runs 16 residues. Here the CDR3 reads CATSRVGDRVNEKLFF. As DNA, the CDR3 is TGTGCCACCAGCAGAGTAGGGGACAGAGTAAATGAAAAACTGTTTTTT.

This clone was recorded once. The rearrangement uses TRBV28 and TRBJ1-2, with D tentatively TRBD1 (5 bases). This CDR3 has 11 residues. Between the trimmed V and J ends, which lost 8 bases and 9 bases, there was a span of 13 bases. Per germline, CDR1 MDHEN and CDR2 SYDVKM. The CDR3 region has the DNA TGTGCCAGCGCGACGGGGGGGAGCTACACCTTC. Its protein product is CASATGGSYTF.

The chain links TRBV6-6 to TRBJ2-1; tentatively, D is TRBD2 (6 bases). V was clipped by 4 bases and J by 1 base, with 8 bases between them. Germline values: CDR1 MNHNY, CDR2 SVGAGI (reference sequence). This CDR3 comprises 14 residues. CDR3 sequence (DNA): TGTGCCAGCAGTTTGGGGGGTTCCTACAATGAGCAGTTCTTC. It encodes CASSLGGSYNEQFF.

This CDR3 reads CASSRTSGYGNEQYF. The CDR3 nucleotides read TGTGCCAGCAGTCGGACTAGCGGGTACGGGAACGAGCAGTACTTC. The V and J genes are TRBV6-5 and TRBJ2-7; 11 bases are a match to TRBD2. V shed 5 bases and J 5 bases; nucleotides not matched to a gene: 8. Germline CDR1 and CDR2: MNHEY and SVGAGI. CDR3 length: 15 residues.

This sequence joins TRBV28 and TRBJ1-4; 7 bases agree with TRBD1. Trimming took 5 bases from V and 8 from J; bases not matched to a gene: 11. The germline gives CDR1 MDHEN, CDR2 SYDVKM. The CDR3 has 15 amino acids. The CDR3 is CASSTRMTGNEKLFF. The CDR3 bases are TGTGCCAGCAGTACAAGAATGACAGGGAACGAAAAACTGTTTTTT.